This entry lists 3 T cell receptor beta chains sequenced from one sample in a study of beta chain features in type 1 diabetes. Every bit of the isolated RNA underwent reverse transcription, so sequencing read expressed TCRB transcripts. TCRdb keeps only in-frame clones here, not all; method: immunoSEQ multiplex PCR. The data hold around 690,000 clones, with over 10% observed a single time. No antigen has been identified for these receptors. The study, taken as a whole, reports: Moderate yet significant TCRB CDR3 shortening was seen in Type 1 diabetes patients in all four CD4+ subsets.

Sequenced input: naive CD4+ T cells from blood. These receptor sequences come from a man aged 30 to 45 with type 1 diabetes.

V gene TRBV5-1 combines with J gene TRBJ2-7; 10 bases agree with TRBD1. This CDR3 comprises 15 residues. CDR1 is SGHRS, CDR2 YFSETQ, per germline. V lost 4 bases, J lost 2 bases, and 6 bases stayed unmatched. The CDR3 is CASSMEGTGAYEQYF. The DNA of the CDR3 is TGCGCCAGCAGCATGGAAGGGACAGGGGCCTACGAGCAGTACTTC.

The rearrangement joins TRBV4-2 to TRBJ2-1; 8 bases align to TRBD1. Germline V gene sequence: CDR1 LGHNA, CDR2 YNFKEQ. The V gene end was trimmed by 1 base and the J gene end by 7 bases; junction bases not matched to a gene: 12. CDR3 size: 17 residues. The CDR3 spells CASSQVSPDRVFNEQFF. For the CDR3, the DNA is TGTGCCAGCAGCCAAGTGTCGCCGGACAGGGTTTTTAATGAGCAGTTCTTC.

The chain combines TRBV4-2 with TRBJ2-1; the D is unclear. The germline V gene encodes CDR1 LGHNA and CDR2 YNFKEQ. CDR3 length: 13 amino acids. V was trimmed by 4 bases and J by 5 bases, leaving 9 bases between them. CDR3 DNA: TGTGCCAGCAGCCTGCAAGAGAACAATGAGCAGTTCTTC. It yields the protein CASSLQENNEQFF.